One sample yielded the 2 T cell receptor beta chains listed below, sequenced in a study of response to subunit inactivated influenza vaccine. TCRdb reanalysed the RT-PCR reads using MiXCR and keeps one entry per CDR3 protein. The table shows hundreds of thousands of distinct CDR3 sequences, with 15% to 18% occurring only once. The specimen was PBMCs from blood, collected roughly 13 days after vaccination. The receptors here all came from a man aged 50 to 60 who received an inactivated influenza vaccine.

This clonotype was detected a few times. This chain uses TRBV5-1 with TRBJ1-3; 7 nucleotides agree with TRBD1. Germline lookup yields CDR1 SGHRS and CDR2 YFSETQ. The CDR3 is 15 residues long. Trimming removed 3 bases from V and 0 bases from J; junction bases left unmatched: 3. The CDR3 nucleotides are TGCGCCAGCAGCTCCCAGGGGGACTCTGGAAACACCATATATTTT. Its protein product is CASSSQGDSGNTIYF.

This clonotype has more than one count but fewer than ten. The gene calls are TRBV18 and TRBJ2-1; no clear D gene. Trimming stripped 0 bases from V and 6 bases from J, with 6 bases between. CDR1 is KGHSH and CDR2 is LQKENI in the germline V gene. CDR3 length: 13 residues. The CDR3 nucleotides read TGTGCCAGCTCACCACCCTCTAGCAATGAGCAGTTCTTC. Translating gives CASSPPSSNEQFF.